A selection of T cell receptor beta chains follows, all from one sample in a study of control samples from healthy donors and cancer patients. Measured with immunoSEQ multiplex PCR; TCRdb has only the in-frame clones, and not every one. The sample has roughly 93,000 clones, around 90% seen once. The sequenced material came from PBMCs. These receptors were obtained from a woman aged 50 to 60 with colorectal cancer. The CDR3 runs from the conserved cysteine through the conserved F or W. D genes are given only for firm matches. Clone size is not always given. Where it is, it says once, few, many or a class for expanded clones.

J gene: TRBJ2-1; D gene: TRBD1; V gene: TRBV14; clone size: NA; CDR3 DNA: TGTGCCAGCAGCCAAGGCCGACAGGGGTATGAGCAGTTCTTC; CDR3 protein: CASSQGRQGYEQFF
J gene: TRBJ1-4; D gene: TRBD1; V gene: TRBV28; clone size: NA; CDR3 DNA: TGTGCCAGCAGTCCGGGACAGGGAAGAGAAAAACTGTTTTTT; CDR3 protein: CASSPGQGREKLFF
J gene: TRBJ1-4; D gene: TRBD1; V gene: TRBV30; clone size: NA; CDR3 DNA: TGTGCCTGGGGACAGGGCTTTGGTGAAAAACTGTTTTTT; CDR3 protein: CAWGQGFGEKLFF
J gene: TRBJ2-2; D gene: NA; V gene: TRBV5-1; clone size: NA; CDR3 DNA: TGCGCCAGCAGCCATGGCCGGGACTCAAGCACCGGGGAGCTGTTTTTT; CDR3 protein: CASSHGRDSSTGELFF
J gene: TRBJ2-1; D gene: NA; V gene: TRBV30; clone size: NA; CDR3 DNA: TGTGCCTGGAGTCCTTTCGGGGTGAGGAGCTCCTACAATGAGCAGTTCTTC; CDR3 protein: CAWSPFGVRSSYNEQFF
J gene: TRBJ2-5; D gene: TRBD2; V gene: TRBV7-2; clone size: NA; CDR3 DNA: TGTGCCAGCAGCTTAGATACGGGGGGTCAAGAGACCCAGTACTTC; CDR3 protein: CASSLDTGGQETQYF
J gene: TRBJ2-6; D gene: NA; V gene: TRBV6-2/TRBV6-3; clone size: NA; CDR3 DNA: TGTGCCAGCAGTTACGACAACGTCCTGACTTTC; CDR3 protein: CASSYDNVLTF
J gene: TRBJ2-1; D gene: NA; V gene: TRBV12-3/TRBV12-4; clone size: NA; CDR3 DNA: TGTGCCAGCAGTTTAGGACTAGGTGAGCAGTTCTTC; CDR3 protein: CASSLGLGEQFF
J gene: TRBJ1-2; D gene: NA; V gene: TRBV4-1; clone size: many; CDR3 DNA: TGCGCCAGCTCCACGCAGTTAGGGCAGCCCTATGGCTACACCTTC; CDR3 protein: CASSTQLGQPYGYTF
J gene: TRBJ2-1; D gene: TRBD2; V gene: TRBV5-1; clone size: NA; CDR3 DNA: TGCGCCAGCAGCTTGGAGGCTAGCGGGGGAGGGGTGCCCTACAATGAGCAGTTCTTC; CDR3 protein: CASSLEASGGGVPYNEQFF
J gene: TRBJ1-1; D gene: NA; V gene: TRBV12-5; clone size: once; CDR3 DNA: TGTGCTAGTGGTTTGCTACAGGGCACTGAAGCTTTCTTT; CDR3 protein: CASGLLQGTEAFF
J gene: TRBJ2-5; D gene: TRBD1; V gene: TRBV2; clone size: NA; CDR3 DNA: TGTGCCAGCGGACGGGACAGGGGGCGAGAAGAGACCCAGTACTTC; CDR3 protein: CASGRDRGREETQYF
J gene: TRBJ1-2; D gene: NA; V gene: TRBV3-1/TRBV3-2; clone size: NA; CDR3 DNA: TGTGCCAGCAGCCAAGTTGTTTCCGCCCACTATGGCTACACCTTC; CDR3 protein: CASSQVVSAHYGYTF
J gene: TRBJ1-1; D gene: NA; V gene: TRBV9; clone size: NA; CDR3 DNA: TGTGCCAGCAGCCCTCTCGGAGGGGGAACTGAAGCTTTCTTT; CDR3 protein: CASSPLGGGTEAFF
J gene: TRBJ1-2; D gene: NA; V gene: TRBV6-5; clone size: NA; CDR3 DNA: TGTGCCAGCAGTTACGGGGTTTTAGGTGGCTACACCTTC; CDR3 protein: CASSYGVLGGYTF
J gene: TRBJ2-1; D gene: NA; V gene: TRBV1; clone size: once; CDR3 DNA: TGCACCAGCAGCCAAGTCCTACTAGCGCCCTCCTACAATGAGCAGTTCTTC; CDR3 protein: CTSSQVLLAPSYNEQFF
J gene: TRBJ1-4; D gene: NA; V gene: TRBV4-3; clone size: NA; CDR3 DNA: TGCGCCAGCAGCCGAGGACCCACGGGGGCTAATGAAAAACTGTTTTTT; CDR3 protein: CASSRGPTGANEKLFF
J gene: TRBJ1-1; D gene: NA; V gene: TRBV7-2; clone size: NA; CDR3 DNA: TGTGCCAGCAGCTTAGGAATGGGGCTCTTGGAAGCTTTCTTT; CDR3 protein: CASSLGMGLLEAFF
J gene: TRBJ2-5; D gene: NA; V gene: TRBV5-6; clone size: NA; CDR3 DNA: TGTGCCAGCAGCTGGGGACCACAAGAGACCCAGTACTTC; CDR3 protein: CASSWGPQETQYF
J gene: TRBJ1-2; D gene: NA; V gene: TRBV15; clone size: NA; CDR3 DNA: TGTGCCACCAGCAGGGGCGGGCAAAGCGGCTACACCTTC; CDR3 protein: CATSRGGQSGYTF
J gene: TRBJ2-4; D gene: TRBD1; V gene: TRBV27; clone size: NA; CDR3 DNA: TGTGCCAGCAGTTTTACAGGGGTGGGCAAAAACATTCAGTACTTC; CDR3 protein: CASSFTGVGKNIQYF
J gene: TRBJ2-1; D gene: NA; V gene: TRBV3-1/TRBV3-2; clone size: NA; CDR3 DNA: TGTGCCAGCAGCCAAGTCAGCGGGTACACCTACAATGAGCAGTTCTTC; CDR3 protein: CASSQVSGYTYNEQFF